The T cell receptor (beta chain) under discussion was sequenced for a study of T-cell memory formation after mild COVID-19. Study outcomes and limitations: That cross-reactive memory joined was suggested by some responding clones appearing in pre-infection memory. From day 15 to 85, contracting clones were balanced between CD4 and CD8, whereas later expanders leaned toward CD4+.

One entry per CDR3 protein results from TCRdb running MiXCR on the 5' RACE reads. This table holds about 180,000 distinct CDR3 sequences, around 20% found once. As to this clonotype: What it binds is not known.

CDR1 LGHNA and CDR2 YNFKEQ come from the germline V gene. CDR3 size: 12 residues. Trimming took off 0 bases at V and 5 bases at J, with 4 bases between the two ends. This chain uses TRBV4-2 with TRBJ1-2; D uncertain. Sequenced sample: PBMCs or a T cell subset sorted from them (not recorded which). This clonotype was sampled from a man younger than 30 who had mild COVID-19 (a few samples of this study predate the infection). Cell type and time point are not known. This chain's CDR3 is CASSQELYGYTF. The CDR3 bases are TGTGCCAGCAGCCAAGAATTGTATGGCTACACCTTC.